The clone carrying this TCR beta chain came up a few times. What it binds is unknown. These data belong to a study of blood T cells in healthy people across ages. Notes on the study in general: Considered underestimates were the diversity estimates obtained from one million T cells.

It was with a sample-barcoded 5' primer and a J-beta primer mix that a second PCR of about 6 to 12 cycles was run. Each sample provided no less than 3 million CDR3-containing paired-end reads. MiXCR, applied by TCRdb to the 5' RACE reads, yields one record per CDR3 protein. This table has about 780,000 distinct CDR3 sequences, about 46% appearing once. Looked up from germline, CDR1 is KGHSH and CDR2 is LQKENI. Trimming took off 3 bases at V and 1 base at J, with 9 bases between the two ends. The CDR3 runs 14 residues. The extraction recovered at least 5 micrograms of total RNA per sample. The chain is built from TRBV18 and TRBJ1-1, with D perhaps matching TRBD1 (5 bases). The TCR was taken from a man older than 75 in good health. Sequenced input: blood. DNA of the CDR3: TGTGCCAGCTCACCGGCAGGGAGGAACACTGAAGCTTTCTTT. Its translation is CASSPAGRNTEAFF.